This TCR beta chain is from a study of cytomegalovirus exposure and HLA in healthy donors. The CDR3 covers 16 residues. With 4 bases clipped from V and 4 bases from J, the junction kept 8 bases outside the gene matches. Germline CDR1 is LNHDA and CDR2 is SQIVND (reference sequence). Of note for this clone: Its antigen is undetermined.

Regarding the study as a whole: In a later analysis, around 18,000 TCR beta sequences were associated with HLA alleles at 0.05 false discovery rate. Being productive about 90% or about 30% of the time was typical of most TCR beta V segments in an earlier analysis. Testing in vitro showed a few CMV-associated chains specific for CMV antigens.

Primers: 60 Vbeta forward and 13 Jbeta reverse. Source study methods: The count from a later analysis was about 80 million unique TCR beta chains, around 10 million of them shared. Sequenced by immunoSEQ multiplex PCR; TCRdb stores in-frame clones only, minus some. V, J and clone size are taken as reported in that table, and D and trimming were inferred from the DNA itself. The sample lists 150,000 to 200,000 clones, over 60% occurring once. Source material: PBMCs. This sequence originates from a woman in her thirties or forties in good health and CMV-seronegative. This rearrangement joins TRBV19 to TRBJ2-1; 9 bases are a match to TRBD2. CDR3 sequence: CASSSISGSSYNEQFF. CDR3 DNA: TGTGCCAGTAGTAGTATTAGCGGGAGTTCATACAATGAGCAGTTCTTC. The full variable domain, with the rest looked up from reference TRBV19 and TRBJ2-1, is DGGITQSPKYLFRKEGQNVTLSCEQNLNHDAMYWYRQDPGQGLRLIYYSQIVNDFQKGDIAEGYSVSREKKESFPLTVTSAQKNPTAFYLCASSSISGSSYNEQFFGPGTRLTVL.